This T cell receptor (beta chain) was sequenced for a study of shared T cell receptors in the human thymus. Profiled with immunoSEQ multiplex PCR; TCRdb holds only in-frame clones, not every one. The sample holds about 380,000 clones; approximately 95% are singletons and the top ten take roughly 0.02%. The specimen sequenced was thymocytes. The source of this sequence is a human donor.

CDR3 bases: TGTGCCAGCAGCTTAGTGGGCCTAGCGGTGACCTACAATGAGCAGTTCTTC. Its protein is CASSLVGLAVTYNEQFF. The chain couples TRBV7-2 to TRBJ2-1, with 7 bases fitting TRBD2. Germline V gene data show CDR1 as SGHTA and CDR2 as FQGNSA. V gave up 1 base and J gave up 2 bases; unmatched junction bases: 8. The CDR3 loop spans 17 amino acids.